Listed below are T cell receptor beta chains from one sample, sequenced in a study of shared clonotypes between healthy human individuals. Assay: immunoSEQ multiplex PCR; the TCRdb copy retains only in-frame clones and omits some. Among over a million clones listed, around 95% were seen once. The sample consisted of naive CD4+ T cells sorted from blood. Every receptor here comes from a man younger than 40 in good health. Both conserved end residues are part of each CDR3. D genes are given only for firm matches. Part of the rows lack a size; the others show once, few, many or a class for expanded clones.

once,TRBD2,TRBJ2-4,TRBV2,TGTGCCAGCAGTTTCACCGGGACTACAACCACCAAAAACATTCAGTACTTC,CASSFTGTTTTKNIQYF
NA,TRBD2,TRBJ2-7,TRBV10-1,TGCGCCAGCAGTGAGGGGACTACCTACGAGCAGTACTTC,CASSEGTTYEQYF
few,NA,TRBJ1-2,TRBV4-1,TGCGCCAGCCGAGCGGGCGAGGCTTATGGCTACACCTTC,CASRAGEAYGYTF
NA,TRBD2,TRBJ2-3,TRBV4-1,TGCGCCAGCAGCCAACCTACTAGCGGGAGGGCTAGAGATACGCAGTATTTT,CASSQPTSGRARDTQYF
NA,NA,TRBJ2-1,TRBV14,TGTGCCAGCAGCCGTCGATTGGTAGCGAACAATGAGCAGTTCTTC,CASSRRLVANNEQFF
NA,TRBD1,TRBJ2-3,TRBV5-4,TGTGCCAGCAGCTGGGACAGGGGAAGCACAGATACGCAGTATTTT,CASSWDRGSTDTQYF
few,NA,TRBJ2-7,TRBV29-1,TGCAGCACGAGGGGAGGTGGATACGAGCAGTACTTC,CSTRGGGYEQYF
NA,TRBD1,TRBJ1-5,TRBV7-2,TGTGCCAGCAGCATGGGACAGGAGTCGAAGCCCCAGCATTTT,CASSMGQESKPQHF
NA,TRBD1,TRBJ1-1,TRBV2,TGTGCCAGCAACAGGGACAGGGGGGGTACTGAAGCTTTCTTT,CASNRDRGGTEAFF
NA,NA,TRBJ2-2,TRBV27,TGTGCCAGCAGTTTATCCCAGACCGGGGAGCTGTTTTTT,CASSLSQTGELFF
few,NA,TRBJ1-3,TRBV19,TGTGCCAGCGCCCGGACAGCTGGAAACACCATATATTTT,CASARTAGNTIYF
once,NA,TRBJ2-1,TRBV28,TGTGCCAGCAGTTTAAGGGGTTACGACAATGAGCAGTTCTTC,CASSLRGYDNEQFF
NA,NA,TRBJ2-2,TRBV7-9,TGTGCCAGCAGCTTAGACAGTGGCAGATACACCGGGGAGCTGTTTTTT,CASSLDSGRYTGELFF
NA,NA,TRBJ2-1,TRBV18,TGTGCCAGCTCACCACTCCAGGGACAAGAGCAGTTCTTC,CASSPLQGQEQFF
NA,NA,TRBJ2-7,TRBV5-1,TGCGCCAGCAGCTTGGCCCCAGCAACGTACGAGCAGTACTTC,CASSLAPATYEQYF
NA,NA,TRBJ2-1,TRBV5-4,TGTGCCAGCAGCCCTAGGGGGGGGGTGTCCTACAATGAGCAGTTCTTC,CASSPRGGVSYNEQFF
NA,TRBD1,TRBJ2-1,TRBV29-1,TGCAGCGTAGTGACAGGGGACCAATACAATGAGCAGTTCTTC,CSVVTGDQYNEQFF
NA,TRBD1,TRBJ1-4,TRBV30,TGTGCCTGGAGTGTTCAGGGGGCCGGGGAAAAACTGTTTTTT,CAWSVQGAGEKLFF
NA,NA,TRBJ2-7,TRBV28,TGTGCCAGTGTCAACAGGGCCTTGCCCCTTTACGAGCAGTACTTC,CASVNRALPLYEQYF
NA,NA,TRBJ1-1,TRBV19,TGTGCCAGTAGTATGTGGTCCCCCGCGGAGGAAGCTTTCTTT,CASSMWSPAEEAFF
NA,NA,TRBJ2-2,TRBV10-1,TGCGCCAGCAGCGGCGACGAATCGTTCACCGGGGAGCTGTTTTTT,CASSGDESFTGELFF
NA,TRBD2,TRBJ2-7,TRBV7-6,TGTGCCAGCAGCTTAGGTGGTCTAGCGGGAGATTACGAGCAGTACTTC,CASSLGGLAGDYEQYF
NA,NA,TRBJ2-7,TRBV6-5,TGTGCCAGCACTGCAGCCTACGAGCAGTACTTC,CASTAAYEQYF
NA,TRBD1,TRBJ1-2,TRBV28,TGTGCCAGCAGTCCCCCGGGACAGGGGGTTTCTAGTGGCTACACCTTC,CASSPPGQGVSSGYTF
NA,TRBD1,TRBJ2-3,TRBV5-8,TGTGCCAGCAGCAGGGGACAGGGGATGGATACGCAGTATTTT,CASSRGQGMDTQYF